This T cell receptor (beta chain) was identified during a study of vaccination effects on CD4 cells after COVID-19. Study-level background: It was a median of 72 days after the second dose that post-vaccine samples were obtained.

Using immunoSEQ multiplex PCR, the repertoire was profiled, and TCRdb retains in-frame clones only, with some absent. The data hold 70,000 to 85,000 clones, with approximately 82% observed a single time. The V end was cut by 0 bases, the J end by 0 bases, with 15 bases between. The CDR3 contains 17 residues. Germline V CDR1 and CDR2: SGDLS, YYNGEE. Within the ViraFEST assay, antigen-specific CD4+ T cells underwent expansion with viral peptide pools prior to sequencing. With nine to eleven days of culture completed, CD4+ T cells were isolated. Vaccine administered to participants consisted of two doses of either BNT162b2 or mRNA-1273. Nobody among the vaccine recipients had prior SARS-CoV-2 infection (nucleocapsid antibodies were negative). PBMC cultures contained about 1.9 million cells per well, roughly 10 IU/ml IL-2 and approximately 9.4 ug/ml peptides. Days 3 and 7 saw half the medium replaced with IL-2 medium.

This clone has only one observation. Its antigen is unknown. This chain uses TRBV9 with TRBJ1-2; possible D gene TRBD1, 6 bases. The TCR comes from a human donor who received a COVID-19 vaccine. Material: CD4+ T cells from PBMCs cultured with HCoV-229E spike peptides, obtained after COVID-19 vaccination. CDR3 loop: CASSVERTALTNYGYTF. As DNA, the CDR3 is TGTGCCAGCAGCGTAGAGAGGACAGCCTTAACTAACTATGGCTACACCTTC. Based on the CDR3 plus reference TRBV9 and TRBJ1-2, the full variable domain is DSGVTQTPKHLITATGQRVTLRCSPRSGDLSVYWYQQSLDQGLQFLIQYYNGEERAKGNILERFSAQQFPDLHSELNLSSLELGDSALYFCASSVERTALTNYGYTFGSGTRLTVV.